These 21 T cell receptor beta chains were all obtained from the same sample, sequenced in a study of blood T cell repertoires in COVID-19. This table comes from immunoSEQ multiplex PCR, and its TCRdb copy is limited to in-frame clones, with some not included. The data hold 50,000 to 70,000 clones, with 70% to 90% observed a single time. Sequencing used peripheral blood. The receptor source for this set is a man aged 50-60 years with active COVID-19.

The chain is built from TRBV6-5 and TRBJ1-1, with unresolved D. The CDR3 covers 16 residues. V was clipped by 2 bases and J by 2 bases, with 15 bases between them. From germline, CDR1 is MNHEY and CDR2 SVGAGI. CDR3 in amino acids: CASSYDLTAFNTEAFF. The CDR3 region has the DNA TGTGCCAGCAGTTACGACCTAACAGCTTTTAACACTGAAGCTTTCTTT.

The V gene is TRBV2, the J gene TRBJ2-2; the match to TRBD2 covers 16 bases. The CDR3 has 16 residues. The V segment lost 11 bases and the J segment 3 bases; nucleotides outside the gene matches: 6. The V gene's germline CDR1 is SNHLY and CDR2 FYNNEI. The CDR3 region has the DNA TGTGCCTCCACGGGACTAGCGGGAGGGTACACCGGGGAGCTGTTTTTT. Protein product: CASTGLAGGYTGELFF.

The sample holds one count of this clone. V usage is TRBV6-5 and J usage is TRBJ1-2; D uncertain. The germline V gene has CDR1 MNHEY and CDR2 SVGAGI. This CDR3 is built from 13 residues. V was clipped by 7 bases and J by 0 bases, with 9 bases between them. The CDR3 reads CASTLPANYGYTF. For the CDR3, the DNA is TGTGCCAGCACCCTTCCAGCTAACTATGGCTACACCTTC.

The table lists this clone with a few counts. The CDR3 DNA is TGTGCCAGCAGCGGGGAGGCGTCCATTTCGTCCTATAATTCACCCCTCCACTTT. Its translation: CASSGEASISSYNSPLHF. This rearrangement joins TRBV7-9 to TRBJ1-6; D gene ambiguous. CDR3 length equals 18 residues. Trimming left V 5 bases short and J 1 base short, with 18 bases between. Germline-derived CDR1 and CDR2 are SEHNR and FQNEAQ (reference sequence).

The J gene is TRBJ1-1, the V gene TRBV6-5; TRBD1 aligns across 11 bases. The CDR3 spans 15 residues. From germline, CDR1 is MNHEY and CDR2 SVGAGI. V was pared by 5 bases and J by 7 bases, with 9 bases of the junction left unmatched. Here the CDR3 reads CASSHRTGGSLEAFF. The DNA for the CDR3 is TGTGCCAGCAGTCATCGGACAGGGGGCTCTCTTGAAGCTTTCTTT.

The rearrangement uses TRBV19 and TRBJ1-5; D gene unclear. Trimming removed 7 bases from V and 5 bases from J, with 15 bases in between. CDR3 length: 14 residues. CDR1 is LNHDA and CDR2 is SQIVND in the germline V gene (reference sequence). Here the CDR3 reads CASTLGGKDQPQHF. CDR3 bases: TGTGCCAGTACCCTAGGAGGGAAGGATCAGCCCCAGCATTTT.

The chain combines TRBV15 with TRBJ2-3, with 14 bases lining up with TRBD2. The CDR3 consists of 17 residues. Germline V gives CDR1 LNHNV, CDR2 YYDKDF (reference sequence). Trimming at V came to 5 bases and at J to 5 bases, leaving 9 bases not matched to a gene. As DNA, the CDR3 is TGTGCCACCAGCGGCAGACTAGCGGGAGGGCCGGGAGATACGCAGTATTTT. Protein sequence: CATSGRLAGGPGDTQYF.

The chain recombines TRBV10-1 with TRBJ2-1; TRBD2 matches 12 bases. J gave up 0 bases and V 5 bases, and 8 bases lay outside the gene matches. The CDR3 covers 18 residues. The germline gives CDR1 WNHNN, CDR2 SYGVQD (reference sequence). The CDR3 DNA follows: TGCGCCAGCAGTAAACTAGCGGGGGGACTAACCTCCTACAATGAGCAGTTCTTC. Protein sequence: CASSKLAGGLTSYNEQFF.

The DNA of the CDR3 is TGCAGCGTTGAGAGCTACACTGAAGCTTTCTTT. Translation: CSVESYTEAFF. The genes are TRBV29-1 and TRBJ1-1; D is uncertain. V was shortened by 3 bases and J by 3 bases, with 5 bases between the two germline ends. Germline assignment: CDR1 SQVTM and CDR2 ANQGSEA. The CDR3 spans 11 residues.

The CDR3 bases are TGTGCCAGTAGCGCTACCCGCAATGAGCAGTTCTTC. Its translation is CASSATRNEQFF. This chain uses TRBV19 with TRBJ2-1; D ambiguous. CDR1 and CDR2 (germline): LNHDA, SQIVND (reference sequence). The CDR3 extends over 12 amino acids. V was clipped by 6 bases and J by 6 bases, with 9 bases between them. Full variable domain (remainder filled in from reference TRBV19 and TRBJ2-1): DGGITQSPKYLFRKEGQNVTLSCEQNLNHDAMYWYRQDPGQGLRLIYYSQIVNDFQKGDIAEGYSVSREKKESFPLTVTSAQKNPTAFYLCASSATRNEQFFGPGTRLTVL.

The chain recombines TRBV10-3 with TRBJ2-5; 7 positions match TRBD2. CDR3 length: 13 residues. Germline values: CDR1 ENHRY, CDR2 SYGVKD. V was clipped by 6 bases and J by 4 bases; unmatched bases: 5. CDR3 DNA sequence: TGTGCCATCAGCGCGGGAGTTCGAGAGACCCAGTACTTC. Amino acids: CAISAGVRETQYF.

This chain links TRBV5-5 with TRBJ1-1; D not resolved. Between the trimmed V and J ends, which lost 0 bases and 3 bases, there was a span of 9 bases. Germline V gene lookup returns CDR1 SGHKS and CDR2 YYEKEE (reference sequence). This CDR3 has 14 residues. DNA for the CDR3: TGTGCCAGCAGCTTGGCGGTCCTCGACACTGAAGCTTTCTTT. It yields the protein CASSLAVLDTEAFF. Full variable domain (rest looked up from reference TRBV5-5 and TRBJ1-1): DAGVTQSPTHLIKTRGQQVTLRCSPISGHKSVSWYQQVLGQGPQFIFQYYEKEERGRGNFPDRFSARQFPNYSSELNVNALLLGDSALYLCASSLAVLDTEAFFGQGTRLTVV.

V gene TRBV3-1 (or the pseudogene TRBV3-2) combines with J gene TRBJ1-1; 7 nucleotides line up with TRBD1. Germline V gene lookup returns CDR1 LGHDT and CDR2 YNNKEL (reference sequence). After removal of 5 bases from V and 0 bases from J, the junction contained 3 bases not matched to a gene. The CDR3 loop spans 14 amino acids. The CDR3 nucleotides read TGTGCCAGCAGCGGGACAGACATGAACACTGAAGCTTTCTTT. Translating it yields CASSGTDMNTEAFF.

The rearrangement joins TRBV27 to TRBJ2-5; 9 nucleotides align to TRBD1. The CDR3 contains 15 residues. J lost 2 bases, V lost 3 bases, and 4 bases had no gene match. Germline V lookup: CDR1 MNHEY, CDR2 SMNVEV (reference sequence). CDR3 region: CASSFSGTGQETQYF. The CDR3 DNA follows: TGTGCCAGCAGTTTCTCCGGGACAGGGCAAGAGACCCAGTACTTC.

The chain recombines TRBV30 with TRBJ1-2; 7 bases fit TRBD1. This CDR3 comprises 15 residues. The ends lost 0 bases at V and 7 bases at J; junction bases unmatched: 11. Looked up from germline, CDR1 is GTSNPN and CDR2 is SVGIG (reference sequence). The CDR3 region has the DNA TGTGCCTGGAGTGTAGGGGGCGCACGAAGTGGTGGCTACACCTTC. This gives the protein CAWSVGGARSGGYTF.

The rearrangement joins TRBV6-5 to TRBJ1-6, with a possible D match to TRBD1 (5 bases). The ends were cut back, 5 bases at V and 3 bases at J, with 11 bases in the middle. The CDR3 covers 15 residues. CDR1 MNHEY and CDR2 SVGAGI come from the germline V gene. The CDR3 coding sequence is TGTGCCAGCAGTATAGACAGCATCTATAATTCACCCCTCCACTTT. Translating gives CASSIDSIYNSPLHF.

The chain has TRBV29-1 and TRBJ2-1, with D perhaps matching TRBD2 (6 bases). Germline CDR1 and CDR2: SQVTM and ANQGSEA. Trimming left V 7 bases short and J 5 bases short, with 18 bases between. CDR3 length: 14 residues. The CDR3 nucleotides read TGCAGCGCTGTCCCCGGGCGGGGCGACAATGAGCAGTTCTTC. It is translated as CSAVPGRGDNEQFF.

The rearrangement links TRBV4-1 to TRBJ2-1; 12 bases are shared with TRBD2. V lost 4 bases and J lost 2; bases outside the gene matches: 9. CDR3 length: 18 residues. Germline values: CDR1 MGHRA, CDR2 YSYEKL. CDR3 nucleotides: TGCGCCAGCAGCCGGACTAGCGGGATTTTGGGGACCTACAATGAGCAGTTCTTC. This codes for CASSRTSGILGTYNEQFF.

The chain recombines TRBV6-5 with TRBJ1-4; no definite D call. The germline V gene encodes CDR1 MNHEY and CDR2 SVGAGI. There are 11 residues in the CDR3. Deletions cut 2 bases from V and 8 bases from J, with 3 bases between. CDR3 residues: CASSYQEKLFF. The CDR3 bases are TGTGCCAGCAGTTACCAGGAAAAACTGTTTTTT.

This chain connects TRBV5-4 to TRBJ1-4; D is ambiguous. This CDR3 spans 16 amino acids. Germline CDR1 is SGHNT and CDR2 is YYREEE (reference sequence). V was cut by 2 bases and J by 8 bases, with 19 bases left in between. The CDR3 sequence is CASSFRAGGVMEKLFF. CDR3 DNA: TGTGCCAGCAGCTTTCGGGCTGGAGGCGTAATGGAAAAACTGTTTTTT.

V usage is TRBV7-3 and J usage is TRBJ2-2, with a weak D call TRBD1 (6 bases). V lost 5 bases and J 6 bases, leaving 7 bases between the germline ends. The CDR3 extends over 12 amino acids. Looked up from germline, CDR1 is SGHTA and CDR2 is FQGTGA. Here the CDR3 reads CASSPGAGELFF. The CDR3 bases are TGTGCCAGCAGCCCAGGGGCCGGGGAGCTGTTTTTT.